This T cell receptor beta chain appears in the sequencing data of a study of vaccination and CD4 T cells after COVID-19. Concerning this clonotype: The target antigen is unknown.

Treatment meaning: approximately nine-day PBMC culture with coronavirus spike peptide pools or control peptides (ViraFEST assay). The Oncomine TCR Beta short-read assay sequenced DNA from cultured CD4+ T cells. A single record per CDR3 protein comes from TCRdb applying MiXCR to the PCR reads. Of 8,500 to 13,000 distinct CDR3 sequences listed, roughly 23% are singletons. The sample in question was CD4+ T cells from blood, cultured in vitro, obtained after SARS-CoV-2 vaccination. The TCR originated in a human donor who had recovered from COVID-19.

The DNA of the CDR3 is TGCGCCAGCAGCTTGCAGGACGTCAATGGCTACACCTTC. It codes for CASSLQDVNGYTF. The chain recombines TRBV5-1 with TRBJ1-2; D is undetermined. The CDR3 is 13 residues long. The germline V gene encodes CDR1 SGHRS and CDR2 YFSETQ. The V end was cut by 1 base, the J end by 6 bases, with 10 bases between.